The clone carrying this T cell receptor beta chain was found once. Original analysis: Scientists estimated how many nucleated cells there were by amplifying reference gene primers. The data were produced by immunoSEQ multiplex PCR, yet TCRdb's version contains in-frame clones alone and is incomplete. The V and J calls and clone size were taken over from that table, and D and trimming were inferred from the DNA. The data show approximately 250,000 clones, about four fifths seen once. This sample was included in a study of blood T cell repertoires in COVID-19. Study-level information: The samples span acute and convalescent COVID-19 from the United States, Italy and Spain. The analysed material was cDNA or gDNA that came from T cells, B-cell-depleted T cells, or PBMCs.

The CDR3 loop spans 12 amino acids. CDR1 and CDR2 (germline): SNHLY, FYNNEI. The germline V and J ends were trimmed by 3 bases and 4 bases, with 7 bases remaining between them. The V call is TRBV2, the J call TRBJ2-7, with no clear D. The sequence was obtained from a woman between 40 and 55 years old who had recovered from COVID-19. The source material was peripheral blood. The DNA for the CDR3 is TGTGCCAGCAGTGAGCCCAGTTACGAGCAGTACTTC. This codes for CASSEPSYEQYF.